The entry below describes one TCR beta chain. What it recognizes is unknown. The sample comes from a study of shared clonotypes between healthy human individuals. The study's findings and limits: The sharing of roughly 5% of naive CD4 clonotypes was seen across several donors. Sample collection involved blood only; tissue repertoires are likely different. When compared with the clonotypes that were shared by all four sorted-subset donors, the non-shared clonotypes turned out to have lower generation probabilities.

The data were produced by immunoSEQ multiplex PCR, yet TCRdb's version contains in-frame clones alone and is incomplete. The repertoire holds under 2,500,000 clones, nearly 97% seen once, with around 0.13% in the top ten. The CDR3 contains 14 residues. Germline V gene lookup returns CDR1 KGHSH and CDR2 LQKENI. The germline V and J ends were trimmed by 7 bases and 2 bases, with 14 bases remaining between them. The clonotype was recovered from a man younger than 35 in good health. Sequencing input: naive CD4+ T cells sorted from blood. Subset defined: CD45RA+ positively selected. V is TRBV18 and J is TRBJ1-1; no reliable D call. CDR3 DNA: TGTGCCAGCTTACCCCGGGAGGGTAACACTGAAGCTTTCTTT. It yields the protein CASLPREGNTEAFF.